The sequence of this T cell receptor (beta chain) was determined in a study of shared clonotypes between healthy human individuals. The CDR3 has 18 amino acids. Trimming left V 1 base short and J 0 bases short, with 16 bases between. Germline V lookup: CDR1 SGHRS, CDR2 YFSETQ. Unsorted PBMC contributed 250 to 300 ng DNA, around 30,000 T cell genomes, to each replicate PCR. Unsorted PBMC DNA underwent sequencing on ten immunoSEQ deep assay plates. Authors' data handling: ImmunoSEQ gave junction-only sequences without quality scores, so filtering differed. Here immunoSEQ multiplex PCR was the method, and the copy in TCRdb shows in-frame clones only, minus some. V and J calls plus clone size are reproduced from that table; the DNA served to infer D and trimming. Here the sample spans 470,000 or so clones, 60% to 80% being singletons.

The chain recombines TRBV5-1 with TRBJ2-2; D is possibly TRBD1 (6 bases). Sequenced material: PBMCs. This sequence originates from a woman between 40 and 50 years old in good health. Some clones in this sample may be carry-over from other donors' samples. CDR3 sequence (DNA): TGCGCCAGCAGCTTGTTTGCAATGGACAGAACGAACACCGGGGAGCTGTTTTTT. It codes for CASSLFAMDRTNTGELFF.